This TCR beta chain was identified in a study of early T cells in non-severe SARS-CoV-2 infection. Germline CDR1 and CDR2: MDHEN and SYDVKM. This CDR3 has 16 residues. V dropped 4 bases and J dropped 4 bases, with 17 bases sitting between them. TCRdb reprocessed the 5' RACE reads via MiXCR and lists one record per CDR3 protein. Of some 48,000 distinct CDR3 sequences in the sample, approximately 9.8% are singletons; the top ten hold about 8.3%. This chain joins TRBV28 and TRBJ1-3; D is unclear. The TCR comes from an adult who was a healthcare worker with PCR-confirmed SARS-CoV-2 infection or an uninfected control (not recorded which). Sequenced sample: whole blood. The CDR3, as DNA: TGTGCCAGCAGTTCCCCAAGCCCCTTTGGGGGAAACACCATATATTTT. As protein: CASSSPSPFGGNTIYF.